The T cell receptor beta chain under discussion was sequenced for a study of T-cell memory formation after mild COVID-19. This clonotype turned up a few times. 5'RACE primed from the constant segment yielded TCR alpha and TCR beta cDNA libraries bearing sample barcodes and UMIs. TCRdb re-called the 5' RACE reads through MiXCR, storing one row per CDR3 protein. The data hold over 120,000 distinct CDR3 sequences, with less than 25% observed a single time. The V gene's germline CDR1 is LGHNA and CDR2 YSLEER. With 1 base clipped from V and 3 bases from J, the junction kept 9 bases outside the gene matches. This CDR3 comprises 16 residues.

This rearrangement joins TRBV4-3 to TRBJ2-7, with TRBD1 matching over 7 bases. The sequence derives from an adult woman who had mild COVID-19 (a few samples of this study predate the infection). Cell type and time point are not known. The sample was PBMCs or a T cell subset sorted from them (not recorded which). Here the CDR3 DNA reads TGCGCCAGCAGCCAAGGGATGGGAACAGGGGTCTACGAGCAGTACTTC. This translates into CASSQGMGTGVYEQYF.